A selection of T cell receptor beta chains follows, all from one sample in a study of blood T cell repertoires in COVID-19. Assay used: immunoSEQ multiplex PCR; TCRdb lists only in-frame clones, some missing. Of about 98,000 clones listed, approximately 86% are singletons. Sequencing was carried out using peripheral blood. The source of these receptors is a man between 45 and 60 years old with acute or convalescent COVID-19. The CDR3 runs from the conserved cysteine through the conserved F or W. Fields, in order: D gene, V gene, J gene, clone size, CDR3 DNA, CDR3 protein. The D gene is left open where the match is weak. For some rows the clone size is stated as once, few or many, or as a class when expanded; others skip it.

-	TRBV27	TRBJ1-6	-	TGTGCCAGCACCCCGAGGAGCCAGGGGCTAAATTCACCCCTCCACTTT	CASTPRSQGLNSPLHF
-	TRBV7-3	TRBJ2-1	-	TGTGCCAGCAGCTTAAGCCGGACTTCTTATGAGCAGTTCTTC	CASSLSRTSYEQFF
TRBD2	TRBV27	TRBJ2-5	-	TGTGCCAGCAGCGAACTAGCGGAAGAGACCCAGTACTTC	CASSELAEETQYF
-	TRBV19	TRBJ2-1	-	TGTGCCAGTAGTATAGGAAGGGACACCCGCTCCTACAATGAGCAGTTCTTC	CASSIGRDTRSYNEQFF
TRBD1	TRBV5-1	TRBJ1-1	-	TGCGCCAGCAGCTTACCCCGGACAGGGGGGGGCACTGAAGCTTTCTTT	CASSLPRTGGGTEAFF
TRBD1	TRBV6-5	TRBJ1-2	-	TGTGCCAGCGGGACAGAGAACTATGGCTACACCTTC	CASGTENYGYTF
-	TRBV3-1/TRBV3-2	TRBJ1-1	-	TGTGCCAGCAGCCAGCGTACTGAAGCTTTCTTT	CASSQRTEAFF
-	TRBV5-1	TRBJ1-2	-	TGCGCCAGCAGCACTGGGGGCGTCTATGGCTACACCTTC	CASSTGGVYGYTF
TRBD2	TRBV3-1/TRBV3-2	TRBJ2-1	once	TGTGCCAGTACACCGGGACTAGCGGGAGGAAAGAGTTTTAGTATGGGAAATGAGCAGTTCTTC	CASTPGLAGGKSFSMGNEQFF
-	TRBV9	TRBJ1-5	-	TGTGCCTTATTAGGGGGGGGTGGCAATCAGCCCCAGCATTTT	CALLGGGGNQPQHF
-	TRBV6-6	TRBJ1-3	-	TGTGCCAGCAGTTATACAAACTCTGGAAACACCATATATTTT	CASSYTNSGNTIYF
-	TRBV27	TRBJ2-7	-	TGTGCCAGCAGTTTCGATCCCCGGTACGAGCAGTACTTC	CASSFDPRYEQYF
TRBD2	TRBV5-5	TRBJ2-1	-	TGTGCCAGCGTATTCTCTAGCGGGAGAACAGGGAATGAGCAGTTCTTC	CASVFSSGRTGNEQFF
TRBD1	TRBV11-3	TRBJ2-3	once	TGTGCCAGCAGCTTTACAGGGGCAGATACGCAGTATTTT	CASSFTGADTQYF
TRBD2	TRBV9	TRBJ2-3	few	TGTGCCAGCAGTCTCACAGCCGGGACTACCAGCACAGATACGCAGTATTTT	CASSLTAGTTSTDTQYF
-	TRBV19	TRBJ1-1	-	TGTGCCAGTAGTGCGGCCGTCATGAACACTGAAGCTTTCTTT	CASSAAVMNTEAFF
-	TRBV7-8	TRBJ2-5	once	TGTGCCAGCAGCTTAGATGAGGTGTTATCGGAAGAGACCCAGTACTTC	CASSLDEVLSEETQYF
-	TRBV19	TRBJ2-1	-	TGTGCCAGTAGTATAGGTGGGCCCAATGAGCAGTTCTTC	CASSIGGPNEQFF
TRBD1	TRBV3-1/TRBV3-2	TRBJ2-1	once	TGTGCCAGCAGCCAAGATAGGACAGGGTTCGCCTACAATGAGCAGTTCTTC	CASSQDRTGFAYNEQFF
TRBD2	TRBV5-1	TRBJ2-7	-	TGCGCCAGCAGCTTGTCCTTAGCGGGAGGGCTAGGGGTCTACGAGCAGTACTTC	CASSLSLAGGLGVYEQYF
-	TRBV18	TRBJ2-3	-	TGTGCCTCCGTTGGACGGACTAGCACAGATACGCAGTATTTT	CASVGRTSTDTQYF
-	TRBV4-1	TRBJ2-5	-	TGCGCCAGCAGCCAAGATGATTTATTTGGCATCGGAGTAGGCCAGTACTTC	CASSQDDLFGIGVGQYF
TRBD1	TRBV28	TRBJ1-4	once	TGTGCCAGCAGTATAAGACAGGGAGGTGAAAAACTGTTTTTT	CASSIRQGGEKLFF
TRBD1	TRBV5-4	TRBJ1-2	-	TGTGCCAGCAGCTTACAAATGACAGGGAACTATGGCTACACCTTC	CASSLQMTGNYGYTF
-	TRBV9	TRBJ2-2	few	TGTGCCAACTTTACTTCGGGACACGGGAACACCGGGGAGCTGTTTTTT	CANFTSGHGNTGELFF
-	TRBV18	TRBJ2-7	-	TGTGCCAGCTCACCGGACGGAGGTCCCTACGAGCAGTACTTC	CASSPDGGPYEQYF
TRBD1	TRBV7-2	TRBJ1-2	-	TGTGCCAGCAGCAACAGGGGACAGGGGTTGAACTATGGCTACACCTTC	CASSNRGQGLNYGYTF
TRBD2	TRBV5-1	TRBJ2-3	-	TGCGCCAGCAGCTTGCAGGCTAGCGGGGGCACAGATACGCAGTATTTT	CASSLQASGGTDTQYF
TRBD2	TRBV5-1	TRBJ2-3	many	TGCGCCAGCAGACTAGCGGGAGCGGCAGATACGCAGTATTTT	CASRLAGAADTQYF
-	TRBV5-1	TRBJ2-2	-	TGCGCCAGCAGCTTGCTTGGGGGCACGAACACCGGGGAGCTGTTTTTT	CASSLLGGTNTGELFF
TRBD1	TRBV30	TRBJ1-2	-	TGTGCCTGGAGTGTACCGGACAGGGGGCGGTGGAACTATGGCTACACCTTC	CAWSVPDRGRWNYGYTF
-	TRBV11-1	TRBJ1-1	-	TGTGCCAGCAGCTTAATCTCGGGTGAGGCCACTGAAGCTTTCTTT	CASSLISGEATEAFF
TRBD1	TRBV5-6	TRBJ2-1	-	TGTGCCAGCAGCTTGGGAGACAGGGTCTACAATGAGCAGTTCTTC	CASSLGDRVYNEQFF
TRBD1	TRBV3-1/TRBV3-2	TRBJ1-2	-	TGTGCCAGCAGCCAAGATCAGGGGGTTCACTATGGCTACACCTTC	CASSQDQGVHYGYTF
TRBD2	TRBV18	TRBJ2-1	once	TGTGCCAGCTCACCACGGGTAGCGGGGAATGAGCAGTTCTTC	CASSPRVAGNEQFF
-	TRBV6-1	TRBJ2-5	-	TGTGCCAGCAGTGAATTTCTAGACGGCGAGACCCAGTACTTC	CASSEFLDGETQYF
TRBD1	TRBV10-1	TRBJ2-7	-	TGCGCCAGCAGTGCGACAGGGGGCAACTACGAGCAGTACTTC	CASSATGGNYEQYF
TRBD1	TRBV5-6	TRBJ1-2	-	TGTGCCAGCAGCTTCACCCACAGGGGGCCGGAGGGCTACACCTTC	CASSFTHRGPEGYTF
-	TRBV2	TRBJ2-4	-	TGTGCCAGCAGTGACCTTCGCGGACAGTACTTC	CASSDLRGQYF
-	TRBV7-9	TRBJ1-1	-	TGTGCCAGCAGCCCCCCCAACGGGGAAGCTTTCTTT	CASSPPNGEAFF
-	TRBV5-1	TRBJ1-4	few	TGCGCCATCGGGTTAGGGGTGGGTGAAAAACTGTTTTTT	CAIGLGVGEKLFF
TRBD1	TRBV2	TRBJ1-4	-	TGTGCCAGCAGTCCGAGGGACAGACATAATGAAAAACTGTTTTTT	CASSPRDRHNEKLFF
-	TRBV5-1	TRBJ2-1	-	TGCGCCAGCAGCTTGTCTGGGTGGGGCGCCTACAATGAGCAGTTCTTC	CASSLSGWGAYNEQFF
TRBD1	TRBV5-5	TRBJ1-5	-	TGTGCCAGCAGCCGGACAGGAGTTAATCAGCCCCAGCATTTT	CASSRTGVNQPQHF
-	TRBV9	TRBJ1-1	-	TGTGCCAGCAGCACGCAGGGGAACACTGAAGCTTTCTTT	CASSTQGNTEAFF
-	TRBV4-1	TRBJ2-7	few	TGCGCCAGCAGCCAAGAAATTTTAGGACAGATCTACGAGCAGTACTTC	CASSQEILGQIYEQYF
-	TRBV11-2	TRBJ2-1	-	TGTGCCAGCCTGGAGGGCCGTTCCTACAATGAGCAGTTCTTC	CASLEGRSYNEQFF
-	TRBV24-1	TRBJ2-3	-	TGTGCCACCAGCGATCGACGGCCGAAGGGGACAGATACGCAGTATTTT	CATSDRRPKGTDTQYF
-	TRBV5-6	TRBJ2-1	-	TGTGCCAGCAGCTTGGCACTACGCAATGATGAGCAGTTCTTC	CASSLALRNDEQFF
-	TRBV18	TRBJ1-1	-	TGTGCCAGCTCACCAGACGGGAATATGAACACTGAAGCTTTCTTT	CASSPDGNMNTEAFF
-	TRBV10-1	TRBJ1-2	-	TGCGCCAGCAGTGAGTTTAGCCTTAGCTATGGCTACACCTTC	CASSEFSLSYGYTF